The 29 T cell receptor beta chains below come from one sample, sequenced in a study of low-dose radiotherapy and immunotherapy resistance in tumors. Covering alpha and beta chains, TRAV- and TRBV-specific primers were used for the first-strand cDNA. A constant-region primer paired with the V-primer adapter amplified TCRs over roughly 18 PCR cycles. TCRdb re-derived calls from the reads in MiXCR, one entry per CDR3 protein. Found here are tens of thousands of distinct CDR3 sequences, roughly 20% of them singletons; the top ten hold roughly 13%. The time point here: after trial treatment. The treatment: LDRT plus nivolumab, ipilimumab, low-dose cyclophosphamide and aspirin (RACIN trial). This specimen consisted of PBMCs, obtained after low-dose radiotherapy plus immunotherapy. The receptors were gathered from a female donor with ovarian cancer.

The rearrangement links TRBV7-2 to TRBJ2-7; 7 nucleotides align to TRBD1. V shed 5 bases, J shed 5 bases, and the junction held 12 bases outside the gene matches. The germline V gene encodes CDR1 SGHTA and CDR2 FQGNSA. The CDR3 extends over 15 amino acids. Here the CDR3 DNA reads TGTGCCAGCAGCGACGCGTTGGTAGGGGGCGACGAGCAGTACTTC. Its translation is CASSDALVGGDEQYF.

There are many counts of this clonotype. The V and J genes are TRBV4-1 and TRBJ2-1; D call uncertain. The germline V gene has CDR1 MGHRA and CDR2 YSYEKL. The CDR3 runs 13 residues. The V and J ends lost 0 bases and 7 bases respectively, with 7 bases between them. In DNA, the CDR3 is TGCGCCAGCAGCCAAGATTCGTGGAATGAGCAGTTCTTC. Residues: CASSQDSWNEQFF.

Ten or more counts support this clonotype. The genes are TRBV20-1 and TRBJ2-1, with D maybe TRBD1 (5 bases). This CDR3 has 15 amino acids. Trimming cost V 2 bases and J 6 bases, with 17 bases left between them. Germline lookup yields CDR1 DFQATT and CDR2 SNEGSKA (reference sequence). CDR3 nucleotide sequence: TGCAGTGCTAGAAGCTGGCAGGGCCCGCCCAATGAGCAGTTCTTC. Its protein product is CSARSWQGPPNEQFF.

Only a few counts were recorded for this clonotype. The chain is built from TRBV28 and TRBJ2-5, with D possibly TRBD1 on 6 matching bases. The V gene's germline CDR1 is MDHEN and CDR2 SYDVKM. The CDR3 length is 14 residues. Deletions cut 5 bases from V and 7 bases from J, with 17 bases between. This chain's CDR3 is CASSAPSKGGTQYF. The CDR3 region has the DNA TGTGCCAGCAGTGCCCCCTCAAAAGGGGGGACCCAGTACTTC. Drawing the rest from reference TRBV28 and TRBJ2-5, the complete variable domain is DVKVTQSSRYLVKRTGEKVFLECVQDMDHENMFWYRQDPGLGLRLIYFSYDVKMKEKGDIPEGYSVSREKKERFSLILESASTNQTSMYLCASSAPSKGGTQYFGPGTRLLVL.

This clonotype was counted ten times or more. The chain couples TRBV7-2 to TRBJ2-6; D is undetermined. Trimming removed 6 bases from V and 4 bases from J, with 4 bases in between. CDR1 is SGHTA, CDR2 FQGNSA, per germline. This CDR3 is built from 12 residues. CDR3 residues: CASRRGANVLTF. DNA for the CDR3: TGTGCCAGCAGAAGGGGGGCCAACGTCCTGACTTTC.

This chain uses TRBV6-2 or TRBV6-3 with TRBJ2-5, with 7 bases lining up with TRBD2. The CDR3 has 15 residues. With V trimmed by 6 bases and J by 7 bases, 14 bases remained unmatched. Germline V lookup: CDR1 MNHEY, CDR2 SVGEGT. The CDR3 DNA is TGTGCCAGCAGGGGAGGGCGGGACGCAAGAGTGACCCAGTACTTC. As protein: CASRGGRDARVTQYF.

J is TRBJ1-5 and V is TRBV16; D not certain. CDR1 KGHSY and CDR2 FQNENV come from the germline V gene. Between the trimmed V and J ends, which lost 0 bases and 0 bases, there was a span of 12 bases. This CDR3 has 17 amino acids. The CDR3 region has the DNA TGTGCCAGCAGCCAATCGATCCAGCCCCTTAGCAATCAGCCCCAGCATTTT. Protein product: CASSQSIQPLSNQPQHF.

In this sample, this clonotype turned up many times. CDR3: CASSFLSYRVRAGANVLTF. The CDR3 DNA sequence: TGTGCCAGCAGCTTCCTCTCCTACAGGGTTAGGGCTGGGGCCAACGTCCTGACTTTC. This chain uses TRBV11-2 with TRBJ2-6, with TRBD1 as a possible D gene (6 bases). V shed 3 bases and J shed 2 bases, with 20 bases lying between them. Germline V gene data show CDR1 as SGHAT and CDR2 as FQNNGV. CDR3 length: 19 residues.

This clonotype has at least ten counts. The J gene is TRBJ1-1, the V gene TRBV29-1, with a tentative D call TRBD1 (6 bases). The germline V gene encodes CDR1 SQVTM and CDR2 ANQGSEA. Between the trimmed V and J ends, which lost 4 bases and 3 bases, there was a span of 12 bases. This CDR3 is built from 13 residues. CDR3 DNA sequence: TGCAGCGTTGCGACAGGCATTTACACTGAAGCTTTCTTT. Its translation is CSVATGIYTEAFF.

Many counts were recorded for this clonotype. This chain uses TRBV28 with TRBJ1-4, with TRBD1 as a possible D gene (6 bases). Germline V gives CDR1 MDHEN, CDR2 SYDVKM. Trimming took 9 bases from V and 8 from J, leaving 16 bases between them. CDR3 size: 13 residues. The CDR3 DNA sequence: TGTGCCAGTGACGGAGGGGGACGGGAAAAACTGTTTTTT. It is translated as CASDGGGREKLFF.

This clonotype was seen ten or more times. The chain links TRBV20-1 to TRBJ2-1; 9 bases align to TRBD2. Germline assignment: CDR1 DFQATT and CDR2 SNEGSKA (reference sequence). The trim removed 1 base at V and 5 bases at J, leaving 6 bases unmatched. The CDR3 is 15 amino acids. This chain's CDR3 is CSARGLAGVNNEQFF. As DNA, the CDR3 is TGCAGTGCTAGAGGGTTAGCGGGAGTAAACAATGAGCAGTTCTTC.

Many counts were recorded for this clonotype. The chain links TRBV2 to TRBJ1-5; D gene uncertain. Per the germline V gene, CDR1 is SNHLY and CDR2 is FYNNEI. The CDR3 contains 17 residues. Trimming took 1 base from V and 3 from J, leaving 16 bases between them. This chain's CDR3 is CASSEGPVLIVNQPQHF. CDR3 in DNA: TGTGCCAGCAGTGAAGGGCCGGTTTTGATCGTCAATCAGCCCCAGCATTTT.

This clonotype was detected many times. The CDR3 sequence: CASSIGGDRGQPQHF. The CDR3 DNA reads TGTGCCAGTAGTATAGGCGGAGACAGGGGCCAGCCCCAGCATTTT. This chain links TRBV19 with TRBJ1-5; TRBD1 aligns across 8 bases. V was pared by 1 base and J by 7 bases, with 6 bases of the junction left unmatched. Per germline, CDR1 LNHDA and CDR2 SQIVND (reference sequence). This CDR3 has 15 amino acids.

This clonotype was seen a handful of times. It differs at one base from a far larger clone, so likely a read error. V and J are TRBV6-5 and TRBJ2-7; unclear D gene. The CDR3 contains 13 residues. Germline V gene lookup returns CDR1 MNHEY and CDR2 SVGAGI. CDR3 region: CASSLESSYEQSF. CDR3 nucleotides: TGTGCCAGCTCGCTGGAAAGCTCCTACGAGCAGTCCTTC.

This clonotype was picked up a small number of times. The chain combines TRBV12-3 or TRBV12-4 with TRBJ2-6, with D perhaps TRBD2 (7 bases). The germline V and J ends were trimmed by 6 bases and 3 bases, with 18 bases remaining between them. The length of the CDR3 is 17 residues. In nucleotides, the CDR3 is TGTGCCAGCAGCCTTAGGGCGGGGGCGGGTGGGGCCAACGTCCTGACTTTC. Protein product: CASSLRAGAGGANVLTF.

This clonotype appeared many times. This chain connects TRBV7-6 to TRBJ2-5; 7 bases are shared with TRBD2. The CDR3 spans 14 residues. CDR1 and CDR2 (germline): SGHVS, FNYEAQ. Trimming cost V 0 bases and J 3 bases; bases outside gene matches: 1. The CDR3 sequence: CASSLASGKETQYF. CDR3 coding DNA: TGTGCCAGCAGCTTAGCCAGCGGGAAAGAGACCCAGTACTTC.

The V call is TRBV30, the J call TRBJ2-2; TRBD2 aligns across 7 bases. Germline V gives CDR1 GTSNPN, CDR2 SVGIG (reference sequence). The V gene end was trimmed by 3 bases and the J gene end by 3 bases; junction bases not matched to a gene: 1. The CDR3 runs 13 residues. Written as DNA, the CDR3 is TGTGCCTGGAGGGGGAGGGACACCGGGGAGCTGTTTTTT. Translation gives CAWRGRDTGELFF. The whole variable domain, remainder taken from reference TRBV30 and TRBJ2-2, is SQTIHQWPATLVQPVGSPLSLECTVEGTSNPNLYWYRQAAGRGLQLLFYSVGIGQISSEVPQNLSASRPQDRQFILSSKKLLLSDSGFYLCAWRGRDTGELFFGEGSRLTVL.

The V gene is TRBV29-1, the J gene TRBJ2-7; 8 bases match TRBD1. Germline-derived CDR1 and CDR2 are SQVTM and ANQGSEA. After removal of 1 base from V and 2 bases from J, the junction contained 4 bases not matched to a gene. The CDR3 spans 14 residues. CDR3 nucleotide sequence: TGCAGCGTTGAAGCGGGACAGGTGACCTACGAGCAGTACTTC. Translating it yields CSVEAGQVTYEQYF.

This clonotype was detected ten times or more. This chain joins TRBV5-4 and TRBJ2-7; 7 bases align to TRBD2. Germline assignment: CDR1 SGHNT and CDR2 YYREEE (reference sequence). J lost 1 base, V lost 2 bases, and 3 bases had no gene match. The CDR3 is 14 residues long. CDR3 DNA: TGTGCCAGCAGCTTTGCCGGGGGGTCCTACGAGCAGTACTTC. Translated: CASSFAGGSYEQYF.

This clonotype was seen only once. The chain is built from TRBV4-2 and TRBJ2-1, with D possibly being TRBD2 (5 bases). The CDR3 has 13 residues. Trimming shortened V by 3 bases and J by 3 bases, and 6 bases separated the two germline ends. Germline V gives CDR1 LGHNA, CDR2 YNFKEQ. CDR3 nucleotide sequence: TGTGCCAGCAGCCAGACTATCTACAATGAGCAGTTCTTC. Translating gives CASSQTIYNEQFF.

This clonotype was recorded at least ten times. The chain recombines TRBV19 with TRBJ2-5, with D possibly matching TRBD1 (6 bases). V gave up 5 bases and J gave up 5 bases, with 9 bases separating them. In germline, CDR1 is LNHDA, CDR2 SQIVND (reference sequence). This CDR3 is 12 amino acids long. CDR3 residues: CASSSGAETQYF. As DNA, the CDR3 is TGTGCCAGTAGTTCAGGGGCGGAGACCCAGTACTTC.

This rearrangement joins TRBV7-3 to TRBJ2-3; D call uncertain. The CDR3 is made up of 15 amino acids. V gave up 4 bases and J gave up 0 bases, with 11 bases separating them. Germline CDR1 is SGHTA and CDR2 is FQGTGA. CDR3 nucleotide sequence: TGTGCCAGCAGCTCGCAGCCTACTAGCACAGATACGCAGTATTTT. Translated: CASSSQPTSTDTQYF.

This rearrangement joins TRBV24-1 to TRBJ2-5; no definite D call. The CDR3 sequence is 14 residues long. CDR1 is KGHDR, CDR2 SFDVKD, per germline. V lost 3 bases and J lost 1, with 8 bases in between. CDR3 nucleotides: TGTGCCACCAGTGATGCCAGGATCCAAGAGACCCAGTACTTC. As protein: CATSDARIQETQYF.

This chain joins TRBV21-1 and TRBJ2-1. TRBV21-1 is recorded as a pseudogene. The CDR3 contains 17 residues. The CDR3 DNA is TGTGCCAGCAGCAAAGACCAGGATTCACTCTCCTACAATGAGCAGTTCTTC. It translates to CASSKDQDSLSYNEQFF.

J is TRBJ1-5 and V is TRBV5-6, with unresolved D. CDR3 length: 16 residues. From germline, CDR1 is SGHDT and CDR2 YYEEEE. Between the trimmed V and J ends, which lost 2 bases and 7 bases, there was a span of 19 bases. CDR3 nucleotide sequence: TGTGCCAGCAGCTTCCGCGGAGGAGGGCCCGACCAGCCCCAGCATTTT. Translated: CASSFRGGGPDQPQHF. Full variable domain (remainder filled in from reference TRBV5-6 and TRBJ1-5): DAGVTQSPTHLIKTRGQQVTLRCSPKSGHDTVSWYQQALGQGPQFIFQYYEEEERQRGNFPDRFSGHQFPNYSSELNVNALLLGDSALYLCASSFRGGGPDQPQHFGDGTRLSIL.

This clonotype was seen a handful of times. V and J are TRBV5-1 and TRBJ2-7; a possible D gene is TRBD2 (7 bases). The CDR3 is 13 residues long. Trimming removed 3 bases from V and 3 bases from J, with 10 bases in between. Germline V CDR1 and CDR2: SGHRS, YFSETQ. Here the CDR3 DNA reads TGCGCCAGCAGCTACAGGGACTACTACGAGCAGTACTTC. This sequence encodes CASSYRDYYEQYF.

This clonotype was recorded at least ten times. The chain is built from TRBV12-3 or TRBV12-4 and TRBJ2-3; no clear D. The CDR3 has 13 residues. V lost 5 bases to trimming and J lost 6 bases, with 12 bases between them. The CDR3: CASSPALGDTQYF. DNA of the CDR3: TGTGCCAGCAGTCCCGCCCTAGGGGATACGCAGTATTTT.

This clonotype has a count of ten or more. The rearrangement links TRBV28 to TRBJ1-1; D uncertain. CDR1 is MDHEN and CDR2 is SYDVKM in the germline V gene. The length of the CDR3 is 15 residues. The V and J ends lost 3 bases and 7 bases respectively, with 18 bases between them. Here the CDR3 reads CASSFFTAPPVEAFF. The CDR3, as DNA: TGTGCCAGCAGTTTTTTTACAGCCCCACCAGTTGAAGCTTTCTTT.

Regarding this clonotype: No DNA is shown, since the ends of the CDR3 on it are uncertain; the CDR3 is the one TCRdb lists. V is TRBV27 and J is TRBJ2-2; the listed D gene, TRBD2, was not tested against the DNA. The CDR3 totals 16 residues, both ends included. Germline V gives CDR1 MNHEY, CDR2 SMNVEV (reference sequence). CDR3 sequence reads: CASSQGGEGTGELFFF.